Listed here are 25 T cell receptor beta chains from one sample, sequenced in a study of blood T cell repertoires in COVID-19. This table comes from immunoSEQ multiplex PCR, and its TCRdb copy is limited to in-frame clones, with some not included. The sample has about 210,000 clones; around four fifths are singletons. Sequenced sample: peripheral blood. The source of these receptors is a woman older than 75 with COVID-19, enrolled during active disease.

The chain combines TRBV18 with TRBJ2-7; the D is unclear. The CDR3 has 13 amino acids. In germline, CDR1 is KGHSH, CDR2 LQKENI. The germline V and J ends were trimmed by 2 bases and 2 bases, with 7 bases remaining between them. The CDR3 is CASSPNPAYEQYF. The DNA of the CDR3 is TGTGCCAGCTCACCAAATCCGGCCTACGAGCAGTACTTC.

The chain recombines TRBV6-5 with TRBJ2-2; 7 bases align to TRBD1. CDR3 length: 14 amino acids. Losses at the gene ends were 6 bases for V and 1 base for J; bases not matched to a gene: 2. In germline, CDR1 is MNHEY, CDR2 SVGAGI. CDR3 sequence (DNA): TGTGCCAGCAGCAACAGGGGGAACACCGGGGAGCTGTTTTTT. Translated, it gives CASSNRGNTGELFF.

This clone was seen once. The genes are TRBV5-6 and TRBJ2-2, with TRBD1 matching 8 bases. V dropped 4 bases and J dropped 3; count of bases not matched to a gene: 11. This CDR3 is built from 17 residues. In germline, CDR1 is SGHDT, CDR2 YYEEEE. As DNA, the CDR3 is TGTGCCAGCAGCCTCCTCGGACAGGGAGGCGACACCGGGGAGCTGTTTTTT. Amino acid sequence: CASSLLGQGGDTGELFF.

The gene calls are TRBV27 and TRBJ2-2, with D perhaps TRBD2 (6 bases). V gave up 3 bases and J gave up 5 bases, with 25 bases separating them. The CDR3 extends over 19 amino acids. CDR1 is MNHEY, CDR2 SMNVEV, per germline (reference sequence). CDR3 region: CASSFRGGRSTGKTGELFF. The CDR3 DNA sequence: TGTGCCAGCAGTTTTAGGGGTGGGAGGAGTACCGGGAAAACCGGGGAGCTGTTTTTT.

The chain has TRBV10-3 and TRBJ2-7; D is uncertain. Trimming left V 0 bases short and J 0 bases short, with 6 bases between. The CDR3 is 14 residues long. Per the germline V gene, CDR1 is ENHRY and CDR2 is SYGVKD. CDR3 DNA: TGTGCCATCAGTGAGTCTCGGAGCTCCTACGAGCAGTACGTC. Translating gives CAISESRSSYEQYV.

In this sample, this clone turned up once. The rearrangement uses TRBV20-1 and TRBJ1-1; D possibly corresponds to TRBD1 (6 bases). This CDR3 spans 13 amino acids. Germline CDR1 DFQATT, CDR2 SNEGSKA (reference sequence). Trimming removed 3 bases from V and 8 bases from J, with 16 bases in between. Written as DNA, the CDR3 is TGCAGTGCTAGTTTTAGGGGGGGCGGGGAAGCTTTCTTT. Its translation: CSASFRGGGEAFF.

The V and J genes are TRBV21-1 and TRBJ1-4. TRBV21-1 is a pseudogene segment. The CDR3 consists of 18 residues. Here the CDR3 reads CASSKSTRMEAEREKLFF. The CDR3 DNA is TGTGCCAGCAGCAAAAGCACTCGGATGGAGGCGGAGAGGGAAAAACTGTTTTTT.

V and J are TRBV18 and TRBJ2-1, with TRBD2 matching over 8 bases. The germline CDR1 and CDR2 sequences are KGHSH and LQKENI. Trimming at V came to 0 bases and at J to 8 bases, leaving 6 bases not matched to a gene. The CDR3 is 15 residues long. The CDR3 loop reads CASSPPGGLGDEQFF. The CDR3 region has the DNA TGTGCCAGCTCACCACCGGGGGGACTAGGGGATGAGCAGTTCTTC.

This sequence joins TRBV15 and TRBJ2-1; 12 bases are a match to TRBD2. Looked up from germline, CDR1 is LNHNV and CDR2 is YYDKDF (reference sequence). V shed 4 bases and J 0 bases; nucleotides not matched to a gene: 10. The CDR3 is 19 residues long. The CDR3 DNA is TGTGCCACCAGCATGCGGGGACTAGCGGGTTTGAGCTCCTACAATGAGCAGTTCTTC. Encoded protein: CATSMRGLAGLSSYNEQFF. Based on the CDR3 plus reference TRBV15 and TRBJ2-1, the full variable domain is DAMVIQNPRYQVTQFGKPVTLSCSQTLNHNVMYWYQQKSSQAPKLLFHYYDKDFNNEADTPDNFQSRRPNTSFCFLDIRSPGLGDTAMYLCATSMRGLAGLSSYNEQFFGPGTRLTVL.

CDR3 sequence reads: CASRDKDRGFLGYTF. CDR3 DNA sequence: TGTGCCAGCAGAGACAAGGACAGGGGGTTCCTGGGCTACACCTTC. The J gene is TRBJ1-2, the V gene TRBV2; TRBD1 matches at 10 bases. This CDR3 comprises 15 residues. With 6 bases clipped from V and 8 bases from J, the junction kept 12 bases outside the gene matches. The germline gives CDR1 SNHLY, CDR2 FYNNEI.

The rearrangement joins TRBV5-4 to TRBJ1-6, with a weak D call TRBD1 (5 bases). Trimming shortened V by 4 bases and J by 4 bases, and 12 bases separated the two germline ends. CDR3 size: 15 residues. Looked up from germline, CDR1 is SGHNT and CDR2 is YYREEE (reference sequence). The CDR3 is CASSPAGGYNSPLHF. CDR3 coding DNA: TGTGCCAGCAGCCCCGCGGGGGGTTATAATTCACCCCTCCACTTT.

The chain couples TRBV28 to TRBJ1-3; 7 positions match TRBD1. The CDR3 runs to 14 residues. The V gene's germline CDR1 is MDHEN and CDR2 SYDVKM. The J segment lost 4 bases and the V segment lost 5 bases, leaving 5 bases of the junction unmatched. CDR3 bases: TGTGCCAGCAGTGTGACAGGGACAGGAAACACCATATATTTT. Translation: CASSVTGTGNTIYF.

The V gene is TRBV2, the J gene TRBJ2-1, with 9 bases matching TRBD2. The V gene's germline CDR1 is SNHLY and CDR2 FYNNEI. With V trimmed by 1 base and J by 8 bases, 9 bases remained unmatched. CDR3 length: 16 residues. CDR3 bases: TGTGCCAGCAGTGAAGGTTGGGTAGCGGGGGAGGATGAGCAGTTCTTC. Protein product: CASSEGWVAGEDEQFF.

The gene calls are TRBV19 and TRBJ1-4; 8 nucleotides line up with TRBD1. CDR3 length equals 16 residues. Germline CDR1 reads LNHDA; CDR2 reads SQIVND (reference sequence). V was clipped by 4 bases and J by 1 base; unmatched bases: 5. The CDR3 DNA reads as TGTGCCAGTAGTAGCGGGACAGGTCTAACTAATGAAAAACTGTTTTTT. Protein: CASSSGTGLTNEKLFF.

This rearrangement joins TRBV2 to TRBJ1-5, with 8 bases fitting TRBD1. V was clipped by 4 bases and J by 5 bases; unmatched bases: 4. CDR3 length equals 14 residues. CDR1 is SNHLY and CDR2 is FYNNEI in the germline V gene. This chain's CDR3 is CASSATGGYQPQHF. CDR3 in DNA: TGTGCCAGCAGTGCCACAGGGGGTTATCAGCCCCAGCATTTT.

Regarding this clone: This sample includes further DNA sequences coding for the same CDR3. V gene TRBV12-3 or TRBV12-4 combines with J gene TRBJ2-7, with D uncertain. Deletions cut 1 base from V and 2 bases from J, with 6 bases between. CDR3 size: 13 residues. CDR3 sequence (DNA): TGTGCCAGCAGTTTAGGCGGCCCCTACGAGCAGTACTTC. Translated: CASSLGGPYEQYF.

The chain couples TRBV5-6 to TRBJ2-7; tentative D call: TRBD2 (6 bases). The CDR3 loop spans 14 amino acids. V was cut by 2 bases and J by 7 bases, with 16 bases left in between. Per germline, CDR1 SGHDT and CDR2 YYEEEE. The CDR3: CASSFAGGAWEQYV. DNA of the CDR3: TGTGCCAGCAGCTTCGCAGGAGGGGCTTGGGAGCAGTACGTC.

The rearrangement uses TRBV7-8 and TRBJ1-1; tentative D call: TRBD1 (5 bases). The CDR3 has 15 residues. Germline loops: CDR1 SGHVS, CDR2 FQNEAQ. Between the trimmed V and J ends, which lost 3 bases and 1 base, there was a span of 12 bases. The CDR3, as DNA: TGTGCCAGCAGCTTCTCCTTGGGGGGGAACACTGAAGCTTTCTTT. Translating gives CASSFSLGGNTEAFF.

The rearrangement uses TRBV6-2 or TRBV6-3 and TRBJ2-7; D is undetermined. This CDR3 comprises 15 residues. V lost 2 bases and J lost 8, with 19 bases in between. Per germline, CDR1 MNHEY and CDR2 SVGEGT. CDR3 sequence (DNA): TGTGCCAGCAGTTACGCCGTCTTGGGCAATTTCAAGCAGTACTTC. Amino acids: CASSYAVLGNFKQYF.

The V call is TRBV27, the J call TRBJ1-5; D is uncertain. The V end was cut by 5 bases, the J end by 3 bases, with 8 bases between. Germline V gene sequence: CDR1 MNHEY, CDR2 SMNVEV (reference sequence). The CDR3 consists of 13 residues. CDR3 protein: CASSRQPNQPQHF. The CDR3 DNA follows: TGTGCCAGCAGTAGACAACCCAATCAGCCCCAGCATTTT.

The V gene is TRBV30, the J gene TRBJ1-4; D is uncertain. From germline, CDR1 is GTSNPN and CDR2 SVGIG (reference sequence). V shed 7 bases and J shed 5 bases, with 11 bases lying between them. CDR3 length: 12 residues. CDR3 residues: CALSRENEKLFF. CDR3 sequence (DNA): TGTGCCTTGAGCCGGGAGAATGAAAAACTGTTTTTT. The whole variable domain, remainder taken from reference TRBV30 and TRBJ1-4, is SQTIHQWPATLVQPVGSPLSLECTVEGTSNPNLYWYRQAAGRGLQLLFYSVGIGQISSEVPQNLSASRPQDRQFILSSKKLLLSDSGFYLCALSRENEKLFFGSGTQLSVL.

The chain has TRBV28 and TRBJ1-2; TRBD1 matches 10 bases. The CDR3 spans 16 residues. Unmatched junction bases numbered 10, after V lost 2 bases and J lost 7 bases. CDR1 is MDHEN and CDR2 is SYDVKM in the germline V gene. The CDR3 region is CASSLVGGQGMGGYTF. The CDR3 DNA follows: TGTGCCAGCAGTTTAGTAGGGGGACAGGGGATGGGTGGCTACACCTTC.

The chain recombines TRBV7-2 with TRBJ1-1; D remains ambiguous. From germline, CDR1 is SGHTA and CDR2 FQGNSA. The CDR3 contains 13 residues. Deletions cut 6 bases from V and 0 bases from J, with 8 bases between. The chain's CDR3 is CASSNQMNTEAFF. CDR3 in DNA: TGTGCCAGCAGTAATCAGATGAACACTGAAGCTTTCTTT.

This clone has only a few counts. The V and J genes are TRBV25-1 and TRBJ1-2, with D uncertain. Germline CDR1 is MGHDK and CDR2 is SYGVNS. V was trimmed by 6 bases and J by 4 bases, leaving 12 bases between them. The CDR3 totals 13 residues. The CDR3 loop reads CASRNTDFYGYTF. The CDR3 DNA follows: TGTGCCAGCAGGAACACAGATTTCTATGGCTACACCTTC.

Comment on this clone: Relative to the germline gene, one junction end is altered; a read error may explain this. V usage is TRBV7-7 and J usage is TRBJ2-3; the D gene is possibly TRBD2 (5 bases). The CDR3 length is 13 residues. The V gene's germline CDR1 is SSHAT and CDR2 FNYEAQ (reference sequence). The CDR3 is CASSSGITDTQYF. Here the CDR3 DNA reads TGTGCTAGCAGCTCCGGGATCACAGATACGCAGTATTTT.